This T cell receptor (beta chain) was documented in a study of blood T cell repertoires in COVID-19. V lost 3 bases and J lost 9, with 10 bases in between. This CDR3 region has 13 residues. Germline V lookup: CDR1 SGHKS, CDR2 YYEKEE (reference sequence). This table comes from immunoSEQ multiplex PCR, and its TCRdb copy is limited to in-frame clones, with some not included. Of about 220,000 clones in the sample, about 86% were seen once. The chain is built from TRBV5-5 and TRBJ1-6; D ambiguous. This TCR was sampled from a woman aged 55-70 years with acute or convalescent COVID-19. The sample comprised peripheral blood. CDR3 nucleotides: TGTGCCAGCAGCTCGAAGAGTGGTTCACCCCTCCACTTT. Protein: CASSSKSGSPLHF. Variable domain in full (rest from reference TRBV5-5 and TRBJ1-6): DAGVTQSPTHLIKTRGQQVTLRCSPISGHKSVSWYQQVLGQGPQFIFQYYEKEERGRGNFPDRFSARQFPNYSSELNVNALLLGDSALYLCASSSKSGSPLHFGNGTRLTVT.